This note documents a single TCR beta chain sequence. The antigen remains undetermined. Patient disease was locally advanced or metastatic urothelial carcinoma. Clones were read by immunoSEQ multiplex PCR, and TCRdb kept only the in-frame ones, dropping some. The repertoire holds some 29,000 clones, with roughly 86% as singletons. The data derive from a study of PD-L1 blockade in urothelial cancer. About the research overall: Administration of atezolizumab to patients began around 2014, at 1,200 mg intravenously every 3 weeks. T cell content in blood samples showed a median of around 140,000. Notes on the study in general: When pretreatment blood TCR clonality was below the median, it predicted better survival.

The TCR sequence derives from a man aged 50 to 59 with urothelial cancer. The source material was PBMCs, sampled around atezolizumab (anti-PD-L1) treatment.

CDR3 residues: CAISYGVGYEKLFF. CDR3 DNA sequence: TGTGCCATCAGTTACGGGGTTGGGTATGAAAAACTGTTTTTT. J is TRBJ1-4 and V is TRBV10-3; D is uncertain. V was trimmed by 5 bases and J by 6 bases, leaving 13 bases between them. The CDR3 covers 14 residues. Germline V lookup: CDR1 ENHRY, CDR2 SYGVKD.